The 2 T cell receptor beta chains below were found in one sample sequenced in a study of tumor-infiltrating lymphocytes in primary liver carcinoma. The authors made TCR beta cDNA from around 500 ng total RNA with a constant-region primer. Slightly modified ARM-PCR served as the procedure for the TCR beta libraries. These libraries came from three rounds of nested multiplex PCR. Each of the first two PCR rounds ran nine to ten cycles with TRBV1-TRBV30 forward and C-beta reverse primers. TCRdb re-analysed the multiplex PCR reads in MiXCR, keeping a single row per CDR3 protein. The sample has about 78,000 distinct CDR3 sequences; over 60% are singletons. Co-extracting RNA and DNA was done with roughly 17-32 mg of unsorted bulk tissue as input. Sequencing was performed on liver tumor tissue from sampling region 4. Subset: tumor region T4, right-lateral pole. The receptors derive from a man in his forties with primary liver carcinoma and hepatitis B virus infection.

This clonotype was seen only a few times. The chain combines TRBV20-1 with TRBJ2-1, with D maybe TRBD2 (5 bases). CDR3 length: 15 residues. The V gene's germline CDR1 is DFQATT and CDR2 SNEGSKA (reference sequence). The ends were cut back, 0 bases at V and 3 bases at J, with 12 bases in the middle. In DNA form, the CDR3 reads TGCAGTGCTAGAGATGGGGAGAACGACTACAATGAGCAGTTCTTC. This codes for CSARDGENDYNEQFF.

Concerning this clonotype itself: The CDR3 does not end in the conserved phenylalanine or tryptophan, so this is likely a read error. The chain links TRBV14 to TRBJ1-1; D might be TRBD1 (5 bases). CDR3 length: 16 amino acids. Germline assignment: CDR1 SGHDN and CDR2 FVKESK. This CDR3 is CASSHLVGVEDTEAFS. The CDR3 DNA is TGTGCCAGTAGCCACCTCGTGGGGGTAGAGGACACTGAAGCTTTCTCT.